This TCR beta chain was profiled in a study of a mutant IDH1 vaccine in newly diagnosed glioma. At the level of the study: Patients received vaccination from 4-6 weeks after radiotherapy alone, or with temozolomide cycles. Whole-study results and caveats: The study observed vaccine-induced immune responses in around 94% of patients.

With respect to this clone: The antigen is unknown.

The time point is: week 47, end of study. Vaccinated patients received 300 ug of mutant IDH1 20-mer peptide per dose, with topical imiquimod. Sequencing used immunoSEQ multiplex PCR; TCRdb keeps in-frame clones, though not all of them. The repertoire holds about 36,000 clones, with roughly four fifths as singletons. The sample consisted of PBMCs, taken from a glioma patient whose treatment included an IDH1 peptide vaccine. This clonotype originated in a man aged 40-50 years with glioma.

In DNA, the CDR3 is TGCGCCAGCAGTGAGAGGGGCGCTGGGGCCAACGTCCTGACTTTC. Its protein product is CASSERGAGANVLTF. The chain employs TRBV10-1 and TRBJ2-6; weak D call: TRBD1 (5 bases). This CDR3 has 15 residues. Germline V gene data show CDR1 as WNHNN and CDR2 as SYGVQD (reference sequence). The V end lost 2 bases, the J end lost 2 bases, and 7 bases lay between the germline ends.